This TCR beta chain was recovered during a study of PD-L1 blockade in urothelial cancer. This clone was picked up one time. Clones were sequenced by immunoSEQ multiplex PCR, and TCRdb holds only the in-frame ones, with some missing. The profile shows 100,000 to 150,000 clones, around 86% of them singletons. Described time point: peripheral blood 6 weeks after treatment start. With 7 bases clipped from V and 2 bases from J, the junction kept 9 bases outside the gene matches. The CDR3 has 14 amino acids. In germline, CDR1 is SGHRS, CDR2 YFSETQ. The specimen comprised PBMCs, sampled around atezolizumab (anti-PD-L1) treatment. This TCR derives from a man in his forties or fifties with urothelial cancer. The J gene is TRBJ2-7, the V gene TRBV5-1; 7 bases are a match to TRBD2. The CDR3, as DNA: TGCGCCAGCTCTGGGACTACAAGCACCTACGAGCAGTACTTC. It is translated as CASSGTTSTYEQYF. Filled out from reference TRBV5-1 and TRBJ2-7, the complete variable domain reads KAGVTQTPRYLIKTRGQQVTLSCSPISGHRSVSWYQQTPGQGLQFLFEYFSETQRNKGNFPGRFSGRQFSNSRSEMNVSTLELGDSALYLCASSGTTSTYEQYFGPGTRLTVT.